This TCR beta chain is drawn from a study of PD-1 blockade in classical Hodgkin lymphoma. The method was immunoSEQ multiplex PCR; TCRdb's version includes in-frame clones alone and lacks a portion of them. This sample has about 64,000 clones, with 90% to 95% found just once. Time point defined: cycle 4 day 1 (C4D1), after 5 to 7 weeks of nivolumab. Autologous stem cell transplantation was followed by relapse in every patient, and brentuximab vedotin exposure varied. As regards this clone: Its antigen is not known.

Findings and caveats of the study: Reported findings placed baseline TCR diversity lower in newly diagnosed patients (compared with healthy donors). A significant rise in TCR diversity by C4D1 was seen for CD4+ but not CD8+ cells. What caused the repertoire differences, perhaps disease activity or prior therapy, remains undefined. Patients newly diagnosed and complete responders had comparable baseline diversity.

CDR3 length equals 13 residues. J gave up 5 bases and V 5 bases, and 5 bases lay outside the gene matches. CDR1 and CDR2 from the germline V gene are MDHEN and SYDVKM. This rearrangement joins TRBV28 to TRBJ2-7; 8 positions agree with TRBD1. Material: peripheral blood mononuclear cells (PBMCs), obtained before the fourth cycle of nivolumab. This sequence originates from a human donor with classical Hodgkin lymphoma. In DNA, the CDR3 is TGTGCCAGCAGTGGACAGGGATTGAACGAGCAGTACTTC. As protein: CASSGQGLNEQYF.